The 26 T cell receptor beta chains below were found in one sample sequenced in a study of blood T cells in healthy people across ages. A sample-barcoded 5' primer and a J-beta primer mix were used in a second PCR of about 7 to 12 cycles. TCRdb analysed the 5' RACE reads with MiXCR anew, one entry per CDR3 protein. The sample has about 800,000 distinct CDR3 sequences; roughly 25% are singletons. Another study also made use of these data, one on T cells of mothers and their children.

Material: blood. The origin of the receptors is a boy aged 5-17 years in good health.

The rearrangement uses TRBV20-1 and TRBJ1-2; 8 nucleotides agree with TRBD1. CDR1 DFQATT and CDR2 SNEGSKA come from the germline V gene (reference sequence). V lost 6 bases and J lost 3; bases outside the gene matches: 9. This CDR3 spans 14 amino acids. The CDR3 DNA sequence: TGCAGTGCCGACAGGGGATATACGGACTATGGCTACACCTTC. Amino acid sequence: CSADRGYTDYGYTF.

This clonotype was found a few times. The chain recombines TRBV20-1 with TRBJ1-4; unclear D gene. The CDR3 sequence is 13 residues long. Germline V lookup: CDR1 DFQATT, CDR2 SNEGSKA (reference sequence). V dropped 8 bases and J dropped 8 bases, with 18 bases sitting between them. Here the CDR3 DNA reads TGCAGTACCCGGACCGGGAATTTGGAAAAACTGTTTTTT. Protein sequence: CSTRTGNLEKLFF.

The chain recombines TRBV5-6 with TRBJ2-1, with a tentative D call TRBD2 (5 bases). Germline loops: CDR1 SGHDT, CDR2 YYEEEE. CDR3 size: 14 residues. V lost 1 base and J 4 bases, leaving 9 bases between the germline ends. DNA of the CDR3: TGTGCCAGCAGCTTGCAAGCGGAGTACAATGAGCAGTTCTTC. It specifies CASSLQAEYNEQFF.

In this sample, this clonotype turned up a few times. The J gene is TRBJ2-2, the V gene TRBV4-3; 12 nucleotides match TRBD1. This CDR3 region has 15 residues. Germline trimming cut 6 bases from V and 4 bases from J; bases unmatched to any gene: 3. The germline V gene has CDR1 LGHNA and CDR2 YSLEER. The CDR3 here is CASSRDRGLTGELFF. The CDR3 DNA reads TGCGCCAGCAGTCGGGACAGGGGGCTCACCGGGGAGCTGTTTTTT.

The chain uses TRBV7-9 and TRBJ2-3, with 8 bases fitting TRBD2. J gave up 4 bases and V 2 bases, and 8 bases lay outside the gene matches. This CDR3 comprises 16 residues. The germline V gene encodes CDR1 SEHNR and CDR2 FQNEAQ (reference sequence). CDR3 loop: CASSLLAGGFADTQYF. In DNA, the CDR3 is TGTGCCAGCAGCTTACTGGCGGGAGGTTTCGCAGATACGCAGTATTTT.

The chain has TRBV5-5 and TRBJ1-2, with no clear D. CDR1 and CDR2 from the germline V gene are SGHKS and YYEKEE (reference sequence). The CDR3 covers 17 residues. V gave up 1 base and J gave up 1 base, with 17 bases separating them. In DNA, the CDR3 is TGTGCCAGCAGCTTGAATCCGACCGAGTGGCTTAACTATGGCTACACCTTC. It encodes CASSLNPTEWLNYGYTF.

In this sample, this clonotype turned up many times. This chain links TRBV4-3 with TRBJ1-4, with 11 bases identical to TRBD1. The CDR3 has 16 amino acids. Losses at the gene ends were 2 bases for V and 8 bases for J; bases not matched to a gene: 7. Germline values: CDR1 LGHNA, CDR2 YSLEER. The CDR3 loop reads CASSQSTGTGGEKLFF. CDR3 in DNA: TGCGCCAGCAGCCAATCTACCGGGACAGGGGGGGAAAAACTGTTTTTT.

This clonotype turned up a few times. The rearrangement uses TRBV7-2 and TRBJ1-6, with 11 bases fitting TRBD1. The CDR3 has 18 residues. Germline loops: CDR1 SGHTA, CDR2 FQGNSA. Unmatched junction bases numbered 14, after V lost 2 bases and J lost 11 bases. CDR3 sequence reads: CASSLSLVGTGGATPLHF. In DNA form, the CDR3 reads TGTGCCAGCAGCTTATCATTGGTTGGGACAGGGGGAGCTACACCCCTCCACTTT.

This clonotype was counted only a few times. The chain employs TRBV28 and TRBJ2-3, with D possibly being TRBD1 or TRBD2 (5 bases each). From germline, CDR1 is MDHEN and CDR2 SYDVKM. V was pared by 3 bases and J by 0 bases, with 10 bases between. There are 15 residues in the CDR3. The CDR3 sequence: CASSLGVTSTDTQYF. In nucleotides, the CDR3 is TGTGCCAGCAGTTTGGGGGTAACTAGCACAGATACGCAGTATTTT.

The chain uses TRBV27 and TRBJ1-4; TRBD1 matches 8 bases. Germline V gene sequence: CDR1 MNHEY, CDR2 SMNVEV (reference sequence). Trimming at V came to 6 bases and at J to 0 bases, leaving 9 bases not matched to a gene. CDR3 length: 17 residues. The CDR3 is CASRPTGALATNEKLFF. The CDR3 coding sequence is TGTGCCAGCAGACCGACAGGGGCCCTAGCAACTAATGAAAAACTGTTTTTT.

As DNA, the CDR3 is TGTGCCAGCAGCCAAGAGGACAGGGTGAACTATGGCTACACCTTC. Residues: CASSQEDRVNYGYTF. The chain is built from TRBV4-2 and TRBJ1-2, with 8 nucleotides matching TRBD1. The CDR3 extends over 15 amino acids. The V gene's germline CDR1 is LGHNA and CDR2 YNFKEQ. J lost 2 bases, V lost 0 bases, and 2 bases had no gene match.

This clonotype was observed a few times. The chain links TRBV4-3 to TRBJ1-2; possible D gene TRBD1, 6 bases. V was cut by 3 bases and J by 5 bases, with 13 bases left in between. There are 14 residues in the CDR3. CDR1 is LGHNA and CDR2 is YSLEER in the germline V gene. The CDR3 bases are TGCGCCAGCAGCCATGAAGGGGGGCGTTATGGCTACACCTTC. This sequence encodes CASSHEGGRYGYTF.

The chain links TRBV4-2 to TRBJ2-7; 12 bases fit TRBD2. CDR1 and CDR2 (germline): LGHNA, YNFKEQ. V trimming: 4 bases; J trimming: 3 bases; junction bases outside the gene matches: 4. The CDR3 contains 15 residues. CDR3 residues: CASSPTSGSHYEQYF. As DNA, the CDR3 is TGTGCCAGCAGCCCGACTAGCGGGAGTCACTACGAGCAGTACTTC.

The chain uses TRBV5-1 and TRBJ2-2; D is perhaps TRBD1 (5 bases). Trimming shortened V by 2 bases and J by 8 bases, and 10 bases separated the two germline ends. There are 13 residues in the CDR3. CDR1 and CDR2 (germline): SGHRS, YFSETQ. The chain's CDR3 is CASSFQGIGELFF. As DNA, the CDR3 is TGCGCCAGCAGCTTCCAGGGTATAGGGGAGCTGTTTTTT.

The chain joins TRBV28 to TRBJ1-1, with TRBD1 identical over 8 bases. V lost 5 bases and J lost 4; bases outside the gene matches: 9. Germline CDR1 is MDHEN and CDR2 is SYDVKM. The CDR3 is made up of 15 amino acids. The CDR3 bases are TGTGCCAGCAGTGATCAGGGGGCCCAGCGCACTGAAGCTTTCTTT. Residues: CASSDQGAQRTEAFF.

This clonotype was counted only a few times. V gene TRBV27 combines with J gene TRBJ2-7; tentatively, D is TRBD1 or TRBD2 (5 bases each). V was trimmed by 5 bases and J by 2 bases, leaving 10 bases between them. The CDR3 sequence is 13 residues long. The germline V gene encodes CDR1 MNHEY and CDR2 SMNVEV (reference sequence). CDR3 nucleotides: TGTGCCAGCAGTAGAGGGGCAACCTACGAGCAGTACTTC. This encodes CASSRGATYEQYF.

This clonotype was seen more than once but under ten times. The chain joins TRBV7-2 to TRBJ2-1, with 7 bases matching TRBD1. The CDR3 length is 17 residues. In germline, CDR1 is SGHTA, CDR2 FQGNSA. V was clipped by 4 bases and J by 5 bases; unmatched bases: 14. Here the CDR3 reads CASSSIPGQIFNNEQFF. The CDR3 bases are TGTGCCAGCAGCTCCATCCCGGGACAGATATTTAACAATGAGCAGTTCTTC.

This clonotype was observed a handful of times. This sequence joins TRBV6-2 or TRBV6-3 and TRBJ1-4; D is unresolved. CDR1 and CDR2 (germline): MNHEY, SVGEGT. This CDR3 is 14 amino acids long. The V end lost 7 bases, the J end lost 8 bases, and 17 bases lay between the germline ends. The CDR3 protein is CASNNGREGEKLFF. For the CDR3, the DNA is TGTGCCAGCAACAATGGAAGGGAAGGCGAAAAACTGTTTTTT.

The chain uses TRBV20-1 and TRBJ2-7; TRBD1 might be the D (5 bases). This CDR3 contains 14 residues. Germline V gene data show CDR1 as DFQATT and CDR2 as SNEGSKA (reference sequence). V lost 1 base and J lost 2, with 12 bases in between. In DNA form, the CDR3 reads TGCAGTGCTAGAGGCATGACAGAAACCTACGAGCAGTACTTC. This sequence encodes CSARGMTETYEQYF.

The chain carries TRBV20-1 and TRBJ2-1; 10 bases agree with TRBD2. The germline V gene has CDR1 DFQATT and CDR2 SNEGSKA (reference sequence). J gave up 5 bases and V 1 base, and 8 bases lay outside the gene matches. The CDR3 covers 16 residues. This chain's CDR3 is CSARVDSGRKDNEQFF. DNA of the CDR3: TGCAGTGCTAGAGTAGATAGCGGGAGGAAAGACAATGAGCAGTTCTTC.

There are a few counts of this clonotype. The chain employs TRBV15 and TRBJ2-3; 10 bases are shared with TRBD1. V was clipped by 5 bases and J by 5 bases; unmatched bases: 7. This CDR3 is built from 15 residues. CDR1 and CDR2 (germline): LNHNV, YYDKDF (reference sequence). The CDR3 bases are TGTGCCACCAGCCCGACAGGGGGCTGGGTAGATACGCAGTATTTT. Its protein is CATSPTGGWVDTQYF.

The chain recombines TRBV28 with TRBJ2-5; 8 bases match TRBD2. CDR3 size: 15 residues. Germline trimming cut 6 bases from V and 4 bases from J; bases unmatched to any gene: 10. Germline assignment: CDR1 MDHEN and CDR2 SYDVKM. The CDR3 DNA reads as TGTGCCAGCAGCTATGCGGTAGCGGGGCGAGAGACCCAGTACTTC. It yields the protein CASSYAVAGRETQYF.

This clonotype was counted a few times. The chain combines TRBV20-1 with TRBJ2-1, with 8 bases lining up with TRBD2. V lost 5 bases to trimming and J lost 1 base; unmatched junction nucleotides: 7. Germline lookup yields CDR1 DFQATT and CDR2 SNEGSKA (reference sequence). The CDR3 length is 15 residues. Written as DNA, the CDR3 is TGCAGTGCTGTTAGCGGGGTAGGGTCCTACAATGAGCAGTTCTTC. It is translated as CSAVSGVGSYNEQFF.

As regards this clonotype: A junction boundary mismatches the germline segment, possibly from a read error. V usage is TRBV6-2 or TRBV6-3 and J usage is TRBJ2-2, with 10 positions matching TRBD1. The CDR3 contains 15 residues. Germline CDR1 reads MNHEY; CDR2 reads SVGEGT. The CDR3 region has the DNA TGCGCCAGCAGTACTCAGGACAGGGGGGCCGGGGAGCTGTTTTTT. Protein product: CASSTQDRGAGELFF.

The chain carries TRBV24-1 and TRBJ1-2; D is perhaps TRBD1 (6 bases). This CDR3 spans 15 amino acids. The ends were cut back, 3 bases at V and 2 bases at J, with 12 bases in the middle. The germline V gene has CDR1 KGHDR and CDR2 SFDVKD. CDR3 in DNA: TGTGCCACCAGTGATCCCGCTGGACAGAACTATGGCTACACCTTC. Its translation is CATSDPAGQNYGYTF.

Ten or more counts support this clonotype. The chain carries TRBV7-2 and TRBJ2-7; maybe TRBD1 (6 bases). The germline V and J ends were trimmed by 3 bases and 4 bases, with 16 bases remaining between them. Germline values: CDR1 SGHTA, CDR2 FQGNSA. CDR3 length: 15 amino acids. CDR3 amino acids: CASSFTSGDPYEQYF. The CDR3 DNA sequence: TGTGCCAGCAGCTTTACCTCAGGGGATCCTTACGAGCAGTACTTC.